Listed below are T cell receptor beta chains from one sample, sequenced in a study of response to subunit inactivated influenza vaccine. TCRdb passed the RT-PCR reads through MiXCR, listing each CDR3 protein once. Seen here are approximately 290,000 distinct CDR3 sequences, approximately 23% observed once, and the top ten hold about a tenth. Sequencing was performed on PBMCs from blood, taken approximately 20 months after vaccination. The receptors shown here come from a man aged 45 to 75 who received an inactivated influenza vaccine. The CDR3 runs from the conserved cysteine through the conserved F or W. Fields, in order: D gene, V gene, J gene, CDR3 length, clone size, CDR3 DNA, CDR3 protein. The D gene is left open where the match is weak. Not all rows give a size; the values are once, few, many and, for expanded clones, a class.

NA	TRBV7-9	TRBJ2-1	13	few	TGTGCCAGCAGCCCAGCTCGCGGAAATGAGCAGTTCTTC	CASSPARGNEQFF
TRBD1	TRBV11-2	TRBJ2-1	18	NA	TGTGCCAGCAGCTGGGACAGGATAGCCCCCCTAGGCTACAATGAGCAGTTCTTC	CASSWDRIAPLGYNEQFF
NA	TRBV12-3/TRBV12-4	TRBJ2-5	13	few	TGTGCCAGCAGTTTCGGATCGGTCGAGACCCAGTACTTC	CASSFGSVETQYF
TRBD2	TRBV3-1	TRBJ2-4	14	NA	TGTGCCAGCAGCGCCCAAGCGGGGGTTGGCATTCAGTACTTC	CASSAQAGVGIQYF
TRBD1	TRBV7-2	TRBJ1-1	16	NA	TGTGCCAGCAGCTTAGCCGGGACAGGGATTAACACTGAAGCTTTCTTT	CASSLAGTGINTEAFF
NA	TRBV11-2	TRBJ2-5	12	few	TGTGCCAGCAGCTTAGATCGGGAGACCCAGTACTTC	CASSLDRETQYF
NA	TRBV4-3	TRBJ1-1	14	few	TGCGCCAGCAGCCAAGACAAGACCCACACTGAAGCTTTCTTT	CASSQDKTHTEAFF
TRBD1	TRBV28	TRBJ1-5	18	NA	TGTGCCAGCAGTTTCTACACCGGACAGGTCTATAGCAATCAGCCCCAGCATTTT	CASSFYTGQVYSNQPQHF
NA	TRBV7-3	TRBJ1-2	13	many	TGTGCCAGCTCCTCAGGCAGAGGGTATGGCTACACCTTC	CASSSGRGYGYTF
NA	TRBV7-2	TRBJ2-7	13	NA	TGTGCCAGCAGCTACAGGGTCTCCTACGAGCAGTACTTC	CASSYRVSYEQYF
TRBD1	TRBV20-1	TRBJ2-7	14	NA	TGCAGTGCTAGACCGGGACAGGGGGAGTACGAGCAGTACTTC	CSARPGQGEYEQYF
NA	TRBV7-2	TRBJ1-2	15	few	TGTGCCAGCAGCCAGCCCCACATGGTGAAAGATGGCTACACCTTC	CASSQPHMVKDGYTF
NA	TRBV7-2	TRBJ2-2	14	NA	TGTGCCAGCAGCTTAGCGGTGCAGGCCGGGGAGCTGTTTTTT	CASSLAVQAGELFF
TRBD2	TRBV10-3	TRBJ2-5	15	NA	TGTGCCATCAGTGAGCTAGCGGGGGCCAAAGAGACCCAGTACTTC	CAISELAGAKETQYF
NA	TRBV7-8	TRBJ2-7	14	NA	TGTGCCAGCAGCTTGGCGGGAATCAACCACGAGCAGTACTTC	CASSLAGINHEQYF
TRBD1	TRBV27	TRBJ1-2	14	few	TGTGCCAGCAGTTTACCGGGACAGCCTGATTCCTACACCTTC	CASSLPGQPDSYTF
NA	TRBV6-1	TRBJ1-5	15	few	TGTGCCAGCAGTGAGGCCTACGGAAGCAATCAGCCCCAGCATTTT	CASSEAYGSNQPQHF
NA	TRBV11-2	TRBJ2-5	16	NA	TGTGCCAGCAGCTTAGTAGCCAGCCTCCCGCAAGAGACCCAGTACTTC	CASSLVASLPQETQYF
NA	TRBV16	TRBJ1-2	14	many	TGTGCCAGCAGCCAATTGGAGGTCCGATATGGCTACACCTTC	CASSQLEVRYGYTF
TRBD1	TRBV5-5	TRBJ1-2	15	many	TGTGCCAGCAGCATCGGACAGGGTATGGACTATGGCTACACCTTC	CASSIGQGMDYGYTF
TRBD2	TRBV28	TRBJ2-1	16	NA	TGTGCCAGCAGTTCCTTGATAGCGGGCTCCTACAATGAGCAGTTCTTC	CASSSLIAGSYNEQFF
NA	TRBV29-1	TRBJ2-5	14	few	TGCAGCTTTGTAGCAGCCCCCCCCCTGGAGACCCAGTACTTC	CSFVAAPPLETQYF
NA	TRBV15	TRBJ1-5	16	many	TGTGCCACCAGCAGAGATTCGCTTCTGGATTATCAGCCCCAGCATTTT	CATSRDSLLDYQPQHF
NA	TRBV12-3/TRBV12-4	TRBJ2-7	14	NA	TGTGCCAGCAGCAAGCGGATCTATTCGGGGGAGCAGTACTTC	CASSKRIYSGEQYF
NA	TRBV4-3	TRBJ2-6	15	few	TGCGCCAGCAGCCAAGTTGGGGACGGGGCCAACGTCCTGACTTTC	CASSQVGDGANVLTF
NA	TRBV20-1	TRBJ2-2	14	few	TGCAGTGCACCCAGGACAGCTTACACCGGGGAGCTGTTTTTT	CSAPRTAYTGELFF
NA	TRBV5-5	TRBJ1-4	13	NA	TGTGCCAGCAGCTGGCAACTTCGGGAAAAACTGTTTTTT	CASSWQLREKLFF
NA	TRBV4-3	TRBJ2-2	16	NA	TGCGCCAGCAGCCAAGCCCGGGACATTACCACCGGGGAGCTGTTTTTT	CASSQARDITTGELFF
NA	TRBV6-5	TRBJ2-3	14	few	TGTGCCAGCAGTTACTCGGCAGGAACAGATACGCAGTATTTT	CASSYSAGTDTQYF
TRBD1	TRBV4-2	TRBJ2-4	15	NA	TGTGCCAGCAGCCAACCAGGACAGGGGGAAAACATTCAGTACTTC	CASSQPGQGENIQYF
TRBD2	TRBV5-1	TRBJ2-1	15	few	TGCGCCAGCAGCCTGATCGGGGGGGCCAGGAATGAGCAGTTCTTC	CASSLIGGARNEQFF
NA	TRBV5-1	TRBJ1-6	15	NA	TGCGCCAGCAGCTTTTCCAGGGAGGGTAATTCACCCCTCCACTTT	CASSFSREGNSPLHF
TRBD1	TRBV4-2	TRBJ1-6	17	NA	TGTGCCAGCAGCCAAGATTTGACAGGGGGATATAATTCACCCCTCCACTTT	CASSQDLTGGYNSPLHF
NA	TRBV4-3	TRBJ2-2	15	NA	TGCGCCAGCAGCCAAGATGGAGACTTCACCGGGGAGCTGTTTTTT	CASSQDGDFTGELFF
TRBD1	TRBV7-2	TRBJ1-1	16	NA	TGTGCCAGCAGCTTAGGGCCAGGGGGCATGAACACTGAAGCTTTCTTT	CASSLGPGGMNTEAFF
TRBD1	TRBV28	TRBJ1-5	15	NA	TGTGCCAGCAGTTCTCCCGACAGGGTCTATCAGCCCCAGCATTTT	CASSSPDRVYQPQHF
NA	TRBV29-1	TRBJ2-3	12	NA	TGCAGCGTCCGGGGTAGCACAGATACGCAGTATTTT	CSVRGSTDTQYF
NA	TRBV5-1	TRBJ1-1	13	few	TGCGCCAGCACCCGGGACGGTAACACTGAAGCTTTCTTT	CASTRDGNTEAFF
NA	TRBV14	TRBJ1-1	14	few	TGTGCCAGCAGCCTGTTTGGGGGGACCGCTGAAGCTTTCTTT	CASSLFGGTAEAFF
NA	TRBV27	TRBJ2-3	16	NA	TGTGCCAGCAGTTTATCGAAGTTTATCAACACAGATACGCAGTATTTT	CASSLSKFINTDTQYF
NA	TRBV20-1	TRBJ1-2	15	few	TGCAGTGCTAGAGGTGGATCCAGGGCCTTCTATGGCTACACCTTC	CSARGGSRAFYGYTF
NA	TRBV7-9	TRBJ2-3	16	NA	TGTGCCAGCAGCTTAGACGGCGGGCCAAGCACAGATACGCAGTATTTT	CASSLDGGPSTDTQYF
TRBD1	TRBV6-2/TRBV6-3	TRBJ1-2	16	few	TGTGCCAGCAGTGCCGCCGGGACAGGGGTTGTCTATGGCTACACCTTC	CASSAAGTGVVYGYTF
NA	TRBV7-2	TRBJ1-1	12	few	TGTGCCAGCAGCTTATGGCGGACAGAAGCTTTCTTT	CASSLWRTEAFF
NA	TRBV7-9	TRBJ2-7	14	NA	TGTGCCAGCAGCTTAGGGACAAGGGAGTACGAGCAGTACTTC	CASSLGTREYEQYF
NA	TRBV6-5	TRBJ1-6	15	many	TGTGCCAGCAGTTACCCCCTCGCAGGGGAATCACCCCTCCACTTT	CASSYPLAGESPLHF
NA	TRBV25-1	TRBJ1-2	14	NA	TGTGCCAGCAATCCAGGAGACAGGAACTATGGCTACACCTTC	CASNPGDRNYGYTF
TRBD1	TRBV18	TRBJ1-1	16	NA	TGTGCCAGCTCACCACTGGGGACAGGACGGAACACTGAAGCTTTCTTT	CASSPLGTGRNTEAFF
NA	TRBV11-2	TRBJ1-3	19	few	TGTGCCAGCAGCTTACCAGCAATAGGACAGTTCTACTCTGGAAACACCATATATTTT	CASSLPAIGQFYSGNTIYF
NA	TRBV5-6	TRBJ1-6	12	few	TGTGCCAGCAGCCCCGCGGGGACACCCCTCCACTTT	CASSPAGTPLHF